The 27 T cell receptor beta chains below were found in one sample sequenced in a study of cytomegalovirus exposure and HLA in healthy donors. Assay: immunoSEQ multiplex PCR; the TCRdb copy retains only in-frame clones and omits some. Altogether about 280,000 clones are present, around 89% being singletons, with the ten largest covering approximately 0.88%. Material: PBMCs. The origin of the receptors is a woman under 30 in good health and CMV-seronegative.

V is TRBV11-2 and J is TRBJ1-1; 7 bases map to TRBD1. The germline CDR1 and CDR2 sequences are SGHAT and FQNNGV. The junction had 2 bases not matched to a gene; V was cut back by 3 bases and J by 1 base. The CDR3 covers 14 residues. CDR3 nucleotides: TGTGCCAGCAGCTTGGGACAGCCGAACACTGAAGCTTTCTTT. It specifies CASSLGQPNTEAFF.

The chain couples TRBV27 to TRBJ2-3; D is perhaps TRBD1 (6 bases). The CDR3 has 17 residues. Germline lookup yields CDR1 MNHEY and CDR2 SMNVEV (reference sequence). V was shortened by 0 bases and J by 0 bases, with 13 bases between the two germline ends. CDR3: CASSLSTGPSSTDTQYF. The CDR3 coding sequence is TGTGCCAGCAGTTTATCGACAGGACCCTCTAGCACAGATACGCAGTATTTT.

The CDR3 sequence: CASSPRGGSSEKLFF. For the CDR3, the DNA is TGTGCCAGCAGCCCTAGAGGAGGGTCCTCTGAAAAACTGTTTTTT. The chain joins TRBV9 to TRBJ1-4; D gene ambiguous. The CDR3 loop spans 15 amino acids. CDR1 SGDLS and CDR2 YYNGEE come from the germline V gene. Trimming removed 4 bases at V and 7 bases at J, with 17 bases between. Combining the CDR3 with reference TRBV9 and TRBJ1-4 gives the whole variable domain DSGVTQTPKHLITATGQRVTLRCSPRSGDLSVYWYQQSLDQGLQFLIQYYNGEERAKGNILERFSAQQFPDLHSELNLSSLELGDSALYFCASSPRGGSSEKLFFGSGTQLSVL.

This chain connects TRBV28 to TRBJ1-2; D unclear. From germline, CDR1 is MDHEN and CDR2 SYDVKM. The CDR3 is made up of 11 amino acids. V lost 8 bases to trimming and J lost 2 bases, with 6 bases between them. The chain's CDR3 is CASQQNYGYTF. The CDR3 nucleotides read TGTGCCAGCCAACAGAACTATGGCTACACCTTC.

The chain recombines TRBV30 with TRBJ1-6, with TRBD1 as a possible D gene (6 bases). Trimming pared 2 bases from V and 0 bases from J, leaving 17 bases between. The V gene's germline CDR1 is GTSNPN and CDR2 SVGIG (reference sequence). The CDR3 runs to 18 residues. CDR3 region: CAWSSPGQLSSYNSPLHF. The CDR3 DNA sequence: TGTGCCTGGAGTTCGCCCGGACAGCTAAGCTCCTATAATTCACCCCTCCACTTT.

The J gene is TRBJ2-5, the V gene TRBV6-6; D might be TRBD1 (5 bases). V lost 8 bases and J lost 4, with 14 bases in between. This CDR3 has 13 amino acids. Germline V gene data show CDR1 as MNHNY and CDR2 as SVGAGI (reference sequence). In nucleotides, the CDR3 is TGTGCCAGCCTACGGTGGCAGGGAGAGACCCAGTACTTC. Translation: CASLRWQGETQYF.

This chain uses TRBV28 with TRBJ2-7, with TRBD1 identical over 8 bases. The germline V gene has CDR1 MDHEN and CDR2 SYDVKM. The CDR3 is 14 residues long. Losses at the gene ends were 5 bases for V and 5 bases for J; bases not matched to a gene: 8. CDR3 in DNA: TGTGCCAGCAGTCCAATGACAGGGGCGGACGAGCAGTACTTC. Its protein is CASSPMTGADEQYF.

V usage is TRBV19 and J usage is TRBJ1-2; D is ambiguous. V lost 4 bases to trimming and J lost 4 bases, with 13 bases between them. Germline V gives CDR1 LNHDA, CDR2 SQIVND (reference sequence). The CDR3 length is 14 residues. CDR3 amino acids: CASSTIQEPYGYTF. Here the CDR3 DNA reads TGTGCCAGTAGTACCATTCAGGAACCCTATGGCTACACCTTC. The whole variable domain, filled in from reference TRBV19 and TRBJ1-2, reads DGGITQSPKYLFRKEGQNVTLSCEQNLNHDAMYWYRQDPGQGLRLIYYSQIVNDFQKGDIAEGYSVSREKKESFPLTVTSAQKNPTAFYLCASSTIQEPYGYTFGSGTRLTVV.

The CDR3 is CASSRSGGNSPLHF. The CDR3, as DNA: TGTGCCAGCAGTCGGTCCGGAGGGAATTCACCCCTCCACTTT. The V call is TRBV27, the J call TRBJ1-6; no clear D. Germline V gene lookup returns CDR1 MNHEY and CDR2 SMNVEV (reference sequence). V lost 5 bases, J lost 7 bases, and 12 bases lay in between. The length of the CDR3 is 14 residues.

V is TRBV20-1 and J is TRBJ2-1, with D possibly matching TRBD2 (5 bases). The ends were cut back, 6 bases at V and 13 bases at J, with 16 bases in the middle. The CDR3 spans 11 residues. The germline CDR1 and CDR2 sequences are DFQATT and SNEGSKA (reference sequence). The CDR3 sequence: CSASAVGNQFF. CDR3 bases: TGCAGTGCCTCCGCAGTCGGGAACCAGTTCTTC.

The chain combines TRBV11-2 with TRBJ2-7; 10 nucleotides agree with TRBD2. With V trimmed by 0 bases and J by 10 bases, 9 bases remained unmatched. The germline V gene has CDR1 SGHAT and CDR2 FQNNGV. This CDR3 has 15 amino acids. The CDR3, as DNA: TGTGCCAGCAGCTTAGAGACAGGGACTAGCGAGTATCAGTACTTC. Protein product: CASSLETGTSEYQYF.

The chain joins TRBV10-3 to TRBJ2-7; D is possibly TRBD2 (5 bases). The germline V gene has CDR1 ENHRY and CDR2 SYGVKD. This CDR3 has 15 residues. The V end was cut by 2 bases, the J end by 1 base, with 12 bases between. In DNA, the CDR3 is TGTGCCATCAGTGAGAGTAAAAAGCGGTCCTACGAGCAGTACTTC. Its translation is CAISESKKRSYEQYF.

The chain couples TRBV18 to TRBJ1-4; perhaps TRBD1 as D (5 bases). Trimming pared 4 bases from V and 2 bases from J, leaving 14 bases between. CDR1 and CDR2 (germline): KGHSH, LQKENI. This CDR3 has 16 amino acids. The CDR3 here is CASSLDQGRTNEKLFF. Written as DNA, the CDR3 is TGTGCCAGCTCACTAGACCAGGGTCGGACTAATGAAAAACTGTTTTTT.

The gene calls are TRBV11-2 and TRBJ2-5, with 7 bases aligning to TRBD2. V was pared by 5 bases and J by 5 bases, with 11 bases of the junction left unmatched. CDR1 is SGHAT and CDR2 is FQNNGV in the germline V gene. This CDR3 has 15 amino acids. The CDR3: CASSPVGGEGETQYF. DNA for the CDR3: TGTGCCAGCAGCCCTGTGGGCGGGGAGGGGGAGACCCAGTACTTC.

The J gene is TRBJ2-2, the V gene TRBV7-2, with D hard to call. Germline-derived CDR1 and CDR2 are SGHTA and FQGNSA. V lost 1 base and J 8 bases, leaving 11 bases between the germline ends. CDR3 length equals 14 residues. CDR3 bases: TGTGCCAGCAGCTTAGTGCGTTCGGGTGGGGAGCTGTTTTTT. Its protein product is CASSLVRSGGELFF.

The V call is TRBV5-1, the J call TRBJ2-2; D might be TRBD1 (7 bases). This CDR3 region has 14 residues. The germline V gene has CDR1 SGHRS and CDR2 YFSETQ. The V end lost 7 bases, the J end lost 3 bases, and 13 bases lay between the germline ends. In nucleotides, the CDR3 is TGCGCCAGCGCCACAGGGGAGGACACCGGGGAGCTGTTTTTT. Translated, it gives CASATGEDTGELFF.

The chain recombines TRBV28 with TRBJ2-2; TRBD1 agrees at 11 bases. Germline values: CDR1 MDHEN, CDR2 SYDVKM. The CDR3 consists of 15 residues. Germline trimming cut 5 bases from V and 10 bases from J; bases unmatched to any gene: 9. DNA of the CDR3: TGTGCCAGCAGTCCCGGGACAGGGGGTAGGAAGGAGCTGTTTTTT. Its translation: CASSPGTGGRKELFF. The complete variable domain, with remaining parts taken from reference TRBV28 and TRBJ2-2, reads DVKVTQSSRYLVKRTGEKVFLECVQDMDHENMFWYRQDPGLGLRLIYFSYDVKMKEKGDIPEGYSVSREKKERFSLILESASTNQTSMYLCASSPGTGGRKELFFGEGSRLTVL.

The CDR3 nucleotides read TGTGCCAGCAGCCTCGTACGCAGGCTCGAGACCCAGTACTTC. Its protein product is CASSLVRRLETQYF. This sequence joins TRBV5-6 and TRBJ2-5; D uncertain. Germline-derived CDR1 and CDR2 are SGHDT and YYEEEE. Trimming shortened V by 4 bases and J by 5 bases, and 15 bases separated the two germline ends. The CDR3 spans 14 residues.

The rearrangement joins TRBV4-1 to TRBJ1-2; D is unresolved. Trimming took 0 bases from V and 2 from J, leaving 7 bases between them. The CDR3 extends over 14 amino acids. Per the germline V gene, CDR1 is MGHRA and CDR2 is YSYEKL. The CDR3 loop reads CASSQEWPNYGYTF. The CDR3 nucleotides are TGCGCCAGCAGCCAAGAGTGGCCCAACTATGGCTACACCTTC.

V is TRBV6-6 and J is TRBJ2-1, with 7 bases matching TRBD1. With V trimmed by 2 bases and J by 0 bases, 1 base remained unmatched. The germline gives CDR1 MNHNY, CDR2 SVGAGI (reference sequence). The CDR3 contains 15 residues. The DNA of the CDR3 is TGTGCCAGCAGTTACGGGGACAGCTCCTACAATGAGCAGTTCTTC. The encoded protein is CASSYGDSSYNEQFF.

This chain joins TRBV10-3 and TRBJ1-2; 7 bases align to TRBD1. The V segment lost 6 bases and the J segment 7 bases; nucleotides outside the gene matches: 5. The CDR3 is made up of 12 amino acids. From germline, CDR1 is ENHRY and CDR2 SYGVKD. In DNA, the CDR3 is TGTGCCATCAGCGAGGGGGCAGGTGGCTACACCTTC. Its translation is CAISEGAGGYTF.

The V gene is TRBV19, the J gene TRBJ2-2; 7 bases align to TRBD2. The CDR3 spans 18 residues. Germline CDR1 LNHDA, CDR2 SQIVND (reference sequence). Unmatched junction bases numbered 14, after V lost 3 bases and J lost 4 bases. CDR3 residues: CASSILASGWGGTGELFF. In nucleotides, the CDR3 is TGTGCCAGTAGTATTCTCGCGTCCGGATGGGGGGGCACCGGGGAGCTGTTTTTT. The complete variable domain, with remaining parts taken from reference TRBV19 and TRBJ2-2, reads DGGITQSPKYLFRKEGQNVTLSCEQNLNHDAMYWYRQDPGQGLRLIYYSQIVNDFQKGDIAEGYSVSREKKESFPLTVTSAQKNPTAFYLCASSILASGWGGTGELFFGEGSRLTVL.

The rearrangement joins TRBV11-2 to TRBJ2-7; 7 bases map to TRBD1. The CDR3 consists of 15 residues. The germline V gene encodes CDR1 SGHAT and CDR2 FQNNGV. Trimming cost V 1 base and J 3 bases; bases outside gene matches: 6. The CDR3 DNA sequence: TGTGCCAGCAGCTTAGGTAGGGGGCCCCTCTACGAGCAGTACTTC. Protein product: CASSLGRGPLYEQYF.

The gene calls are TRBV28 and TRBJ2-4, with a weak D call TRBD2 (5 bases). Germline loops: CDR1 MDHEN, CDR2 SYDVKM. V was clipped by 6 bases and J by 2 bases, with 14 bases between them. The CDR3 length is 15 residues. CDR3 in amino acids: CASSPALATKNIQYF. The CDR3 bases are TGTGCCAGCAGCCCTGCCCTAGCAACCAAAAACATTCAGTACTTC.

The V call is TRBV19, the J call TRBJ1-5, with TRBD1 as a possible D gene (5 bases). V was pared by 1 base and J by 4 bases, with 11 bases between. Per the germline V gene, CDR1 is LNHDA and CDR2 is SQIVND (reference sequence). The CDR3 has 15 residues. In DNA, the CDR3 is TGTGCCAGTAGTATAGGGCAGGGTGCGAATCAGCCCCAGCATTTT. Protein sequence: CASSIGQGANQPQHF.

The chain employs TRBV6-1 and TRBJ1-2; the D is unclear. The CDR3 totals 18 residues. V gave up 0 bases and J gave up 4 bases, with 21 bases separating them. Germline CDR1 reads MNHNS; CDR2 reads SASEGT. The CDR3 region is CASSEASPSRQRFYGYTF. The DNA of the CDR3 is TGTGCCAGCAGTGAAGCTTCCCCCTCGCGGCAACGGTTCTATGGCTACACCTTC.

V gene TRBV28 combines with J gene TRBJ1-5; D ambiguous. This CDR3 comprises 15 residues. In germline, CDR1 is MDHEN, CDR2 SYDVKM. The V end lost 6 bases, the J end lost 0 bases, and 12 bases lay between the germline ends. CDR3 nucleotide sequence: TGTGCCAGCAGACTCGACATCTATAGCAATCAGCCCCAGCATTTT. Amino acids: CASRLDIYSNQPQHF.